The 10 T cell receptor beta chains reported below all come from one sample, sequenced in a study of T cells in Graves' hyperthyroidism and ophthalmopathy. Authors of the study amplified TCR beta CDR3 regions from RNA transcripts. A first-round RT-PCR of the TCR CDR3 used the HTBI primer set. In TCRdb, the multiplex PCR reads were re-called with MiXCR into one record per CDR3 protein. The table includes hundreds of thousands of distinct CDR3 sequences, around an eighth detected once. Sequencing was carried out using blood. These receptors came from a man aged 45-65 years with Graves' ophthalmopathy.

This clonotype was seen ten or more times. The chain links TRBV18 to TRBJ2-7, with unresolved D. This CDR3 has 16 amino acids. V was shortened by 5 bases and J by 3 bases, with 20 bases between the two germline ends. CDR1 and CDR2 (germline): KGHSH, LQKENI. CDR3 sequence (DNA): TGTGCCAGCTCAACCATGGGTCTGGGGTCGGACTACGAGCAGTACTTC. Translation: CASSTMGLGSDYEQYF.

V and J are TRBV20-1 and TRBJ2-2, with 9 bases aligning to TRBD1. V lost 5 bases, J lost 5 bases, and 3 bases stayed unmatched. This CDR3 comprises 13 residues. Germline V gene data show CDR1 as DFQATT and CDR2 as SNEGSKA (reference sequence). In nucleotides, the CDR3 is TGCAGTGCTCGGACAGGGGTGACCGGGGAGCTGTTTTTT. Amino acid sequence: CSARTGVTGELFF.

There are many counts of this clonotype. The junction departs from germline at one end; a sequencing error may be responsible. V usage is TRBV5-1 and J usage is TRBJ2-6, with D maybe TRBD2 (6 bases). This CDR3 is built from 15 residues. CDR1 is SGHRS, CDR2 YFSETQ, per germline. The CDR3 sequence is CASSLSGSGANVLTF. The CDR3, as DNA: TGTGCCAGCAGCTTAAGCGGGTCTGGGGCCAACGTCCTGACTTTC.

This clonotype was counted at least ten times. The chain has TRBV19 and TRBJ2-1, with D possibly being TRBD1 (5 bases). Looked up from germline, CDR1 is LNHDA and CDR2 is SQIVND (reference sequence). V lost 3 bases and J 7 bases, leaving 22 bases between the germline ends. The CDR3 is 17 amino acids. DNA of the CDR3: TGTGCCAGTAGTATTGGCCAGGGCTTCGTGTCAATTAATGAGCAGTTCTTC. Its translation: CASSIGQGFVSINEQFF.

The gene calls are TRBV27 and TRBJ2-2, with D perhaps TRBD1 (6 bases). Germline CDR1 reads MNHEY; CDR2 reads SMNVEV (reference sequence). This CDR3 has 14 residues. V was trimmed by 5 bases and J by 3 bases, leaving 10 bases between them. The CDR3 sequence is CASSPSGDTGELFF. The CDR3 DNA is TGTGCCAGCAGTCCCTCAGGGGACACCGGGGAGCTGTTTTTT.

This clonotype was seen more than once but under ten times. The V gene is TRBV14, the J gene TRBJ1-4; TRBD1 is a possible D gene (5 bases). The germline V gene has CDR1 SGHDN and CDR2 FVKESK. This CDR3 has 15 amino acids. V dropped 4 bases and J dropped 8 bases, with 17 bases sitting between them. CDR3 sequence (DNA): TGTGCCAGCAGCCCAAAGGTTTGGGGCCAGGAAAAACTGTTTTTT. It codes for CASSPKVWGQEKLFF.

In this sample, this clonotype turned up many times. The chain employs TRBV3-1 and TRBJ2-7; D is undetermined. V shed 0 bases and J shed 2 bases, with 11 bases lying between them. Germline V CDR1 and CDR2: LGHDT, YNNKEL (reference sequence). The CDR3 is made up of 15 amino acids. For the CDR3, the DNA is TGTGCCAGCAGCCAAGACTCCCGGGCCGCCTACGAGCAGTACTTC. It is translated as CASSQDSRAAYEQYF.

The V gene is TRBV5-1, the J gene TRBJ2-5, with 7 bases that match TRBD2. After removal of 4 bases from V and 4 bases from J, the junction contained 7 bases not matched to a gene. Germline V gene lookup returns CDR1 SGHRS and CDR2 YFSETQ. The CDR3 runs to 14 residues. CDR3 amino acids: CASSLAEVTETQYF. The CDR3 DNA follows: TGCGCCAGCAGCCTAGCGGAGGTCACAGAGACCCAGTACTTC.

The CDR3: CASSLLGRHNEQFF. The CDR3 region has the DNA TGTGCCAGCAGTTTATTAGGCAGGCACAATGAGCAGTTCTTC. V is TRBV27 and J is TRBJ2-1; D not certain. This CDR3 is 14 amino acids long. Germline V gene sequence: CDR1 MNHEY, CDR2 SMNVEV (reference sequence). V lost 1 base to trimming and J lost 5 bases, with 9 bases between them.

This clonotype was seen ten or more times. The V call is TRBV12-3 or TRBV12-4, the J call TRBJ1-6, with D possibly TRBD1 on 5 matching bases. V was clipped by 0 bases and J by 9 bases, with 18 bases between them. The CDR3 runs to 17 residues. Here the CDR3 DNA reads TGTGCCAGCAGTTTAGCGCTCGGTGGCAGGGTCGTTTCACCCCTCCACTTT. Amino acid sequence: CASSLALGGRVVSPLHF.